A single TCR beta chain is shown here with its context. What it binds is not known. The record originates from a study of shared clonotypes between healthy human individuals. Study-level information: Donors had three CD4 naive, three CD4 memory, two CD8 naive and one CD8 memory plate apiece.

General study points: Shared clonotypes across all four donors exceeded non-shared ones in generation probability. The genetic and exposure-history diversity represented was limited by few donors.

CDR1 is SGHVS, CDR2 FQNEAQ, per germline. The CDR3 spans 16 residues. V lost 1 base to trimming and J lost 0 bases; unmatched junction nucleotides: 4. Profiling relied on immunoSEQ multiplex PCR, and the TCRdb table lists in-frame clones only, not all of them. The data show some 790,000 clones, with roughly two thirds seen just once and approximately 2% held by the top ten. The receptor was isolated from a woman under 40 in good health. The sequenced material came from memory CD4+ T cells sorted from blood. Subset: CD45RA-negative fraction. This chain uses TRBV7-8 with TRBJ1-1, with 8 bases identical to TRBD1. CDR3 sequence reads: CASSLDGQGLNTEAFF. In DNA form, the CDR3 reads TGTGCCAGCAGCTTAGACGGACAGGGCCTGAACACTGAAGCTTTCTTT. The variable domain in full, with the rest retrieved from reference TRBV7-8 and TRBJ1-1, is GAGVSQSPRYKVAKRGQDVALRCDPISGHVSLFWYQQALGQGPEFLTYFQNEAQLDKSGLPSDRFFAERPEGSVSTLKIQRTQQEDSAVYLCASSLDGQGLNTEAFFGQGTRLTVV.